The 2 T cell receptor beta chains listed next were all sequenced from one sample in a study of T cells in Graves' hyperthyroidism and ophthalmopathy. Authors of the study amplified TCR beta CDR3 regions from RNA transcripts. During a first-round RT-PCR of the TCR CDR3, the HTBI primer set was used. TCRdb re-called the multiplex PCR reads through MiXCR, storing one row per CDR3 protein. The sample yields 490,000 or so distinct CDR3 sequences, approximately 48% seen once. The sample comprised peripheral blood or thyroid tissue (not recorded which). Receptor source: an adult woman with Graves' disease, either hyperthyroidism or ophthalmopathy (not recorded which).

This clonotype was observed many times. The V call is TRBV12-3 or TRBV12-4, the J call TRBJ1-1; D remains unclear. There are 14 residues in the CDR3. V was shortened by 4 bases and J by 0 bases, with 9 bases between the two germline ends. The CDR3 nucleotides are TGTGCCAGCAGTTCCGGCAGCTTGAACACTGAAGCTTTCTTT. Its translation is CASSSGSLNTEAFF.

Regarding this clonotype: Mismatch with germline at one junction end may stem from a read error. The V gene is TRBV10-3, the J gene TRBJ1-5, with D possibly TRBD1 on 6 matching bases. The germline gives CDR1 ENHRY, CDR2 SYGVKD. This CDR3 is 15 amino acids long. The DNA of the CDR3 is TGTGCCAGCAGTTACACCAGGGGCTTCAATCAGCCCCAGCATTTT. Its translation is CASSYTRGFNQPQHF.